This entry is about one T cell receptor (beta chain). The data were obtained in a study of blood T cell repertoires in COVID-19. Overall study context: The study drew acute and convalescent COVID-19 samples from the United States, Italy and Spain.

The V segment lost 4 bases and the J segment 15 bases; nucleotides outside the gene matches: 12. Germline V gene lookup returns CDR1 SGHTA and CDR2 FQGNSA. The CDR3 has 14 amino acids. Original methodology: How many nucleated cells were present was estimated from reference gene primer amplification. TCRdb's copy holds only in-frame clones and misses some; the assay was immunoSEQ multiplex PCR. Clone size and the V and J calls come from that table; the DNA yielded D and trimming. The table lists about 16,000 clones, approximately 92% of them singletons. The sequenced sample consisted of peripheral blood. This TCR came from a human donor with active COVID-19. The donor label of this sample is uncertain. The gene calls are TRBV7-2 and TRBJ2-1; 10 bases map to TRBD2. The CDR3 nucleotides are TGTGCCAGCAGCTCCCCTATAGCGGGAGGCCCCGTGTTCTTC. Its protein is CASSSPIAGGPVFF.